The 24 T cell receptor beta chains in this list originate from one sample, sequenced in a study of somatic mutations in cytotoxic T cells in rheumatoid arthritis. Libraries were prepared by immunoSEQ multiplex PCR; TCRdb keeps only in-frame clonotypes and omits some of them. Among some 14,000 clones listed, approximately 75% were seen once. Sequenced: CD8+ T cells sorted from blood. All receptors derive from an adult with rheumatoid arthritis.

The V and J genes are TRBV27 and TRBJ2-2, with 7 bases that match TRBD1. From germline, CDR1 is MNHEY and CDR2 SMNVEV (reference sequence). The CDR3 is 15 amino acids. V gave up 3 bases and J gave up 7 bases; unmatched junction bases: 8. As DNA, the CDR3 is TGTGCCAGCAGTTTTCCGGCACAGGGGATCGGGGAGCTGTTTTTT. This gives the protein CASSFPAQGIGELFF.

The chain joins TRBV20-1 to TRBJ2-3; D gene unclear. CDR1 DFQATT and CDR2 SNEGSKA come from the germline V gene (reference sequence). The ends were cut back, 2 bases at V and 11 bases at J, with 11 bases in the middle. CDR3 size: 11 residues. The CDR3 sequence is CSARYDEKQYF. CDR3 sequence (DNA): TGCAGTGCTAGATATGACGAGAAGCAGTATTTT.

The J gene is TRBJ2-7, the V gene TRBV30; weak D call: TRBD2 (6 bases). The germline gives CDR1 GTSNPN, CDR2 SVGIG (reference sequence). Trimming left V 0 bases short and J 0 bases short, with 12 bases between. CDR3 length equals 15 residues. In DNA, the CDR3 is TGTGCCTGGAGTGTACCCGGGGGAACCTCCTACGAGCAGTACTTC. Protein sequence: CAWSVPGGTSYEQYF.

This clone was observed a single time. The chain is built from TRBV14 and TRBJ2-7; either TRBD1 or TRBD2 may fit D (7 bases each). Germline assignment: CDR1 SGHDN and CDR2 FVKESK. Trimming stripped 3 bases from V and 7 bases from J, with 13 bases between. The CDR3 contains 13 residues. The CDR3 DNA follows: TGTGCCAGCAGCCACAGGGGGGGGGAAGAGCAGTACTTC. Protein product: CASSHRGGEEQYF.

This rearrangement joins TRBV4-2 to TRBJ2-7; tentatively, D is TRBD1 (6 bases). V lost 0 bases, J lost 3 bases, and 9 bases lay in between. Germline assignment: CDR1 LGHNA and CDR2 YNFKEQ. The CDR3 has 14 amino acids. As DNA, the CDR3 is TGTGCCAGCAGCCAAGATACAGGGAGCTACGAGCAGTACTTC. The encoded protein is CASSQDTGSYEQYF.

The chain carries TRBV6-1 and TRBJ1-4; D is uncertain. Germline CDR1 reads MNHNS; CDR2 reads SASEGT. Trimming took 6 bases from V and 7 from J, leaving 15 bases between them. The CDR3 covers 14 residues. In DNA form, the CDR3 reads TGTGCCAGCAGCACCGACAAGTCCCTTGAAAAACTGTTTTTT. Its protein is CASSTDKSLEKLFF.

The rearrangement joins TRBV6-5 to TRBJ2-2; perhaps TRBD2 as D (5 bases). CDR3 length: 14 residues. V gave up 2 bases and J gave up 6 bases, with 10 bases separating them. Germline lookup yields CDR1 MNHEY and CDR2 SVGAGI. The CDR3: CASSYNPEAGELFF. The CDR3 DNA is TGTGCCAGCAGTTACAACCCGGAGGCCGGGGAGCTGTTTTTT.

The V call is TRBV7-2, the J call TRBJ2-7, with D possibly being TRBD1 (6 bases). The V end lost 5 bases, the J end lost 1 base, and 15 bases lay between the germline ends. Per the germline V gene, CDR1 is SGHTA and CDR2 is FQGNSA. The CDR3 is 15 residues long. The CDR3 reads CASSDPDSLSYEQYF. In DNA, the CDR3 is TGTGCCAGCAGCGATCCGGACAGTCTTTCCTACGAGCAGTACTTC.

The chain couples TRBV21-1 to TRBJ2-3; the D call TRBD1 from the table was never checked on the DNA. TRBV21-1 is marked as a pseudogene. The CDR3 loop spans 16 amino acids. CDR3 coding DNA: TGTGCCAGCAGCAGCCAGGGACAGGGTGGAACAGATACGCAGTATTTT. Amino acids: CASSSQGQGGTDTQYF.

J is TRBJ2-1 and V is TRBV7-9; 8 nucleotides align to TRBD2. Looked up from germline, CDR1 is SEHNR and CDR2 is FQNEAQ (reference sequence). The CDR3 consists of 12 residues. Trimming at V came to 5 bases and at J to 8 bases, leaving 2 bases not matched to a gene. The CDR3 is CASSLTSDEQFF. The CDR3 nucleotides are TGTGCCAGCAGCCTGACTAGCGATGAGCAGTTCTTC.

The chain carries TRBV2 and TRBJ2-7; 9 nucleotides align to TRBD2. Unmatched junction bases numbered 9, after V lost 10 bases and J lost 2 bases. The CDR3 is 14 residues long. Germline V gene lookup returns CDR1 SNHLY and CDR2 FYNNEI. CDR3 protein: CAIPLAGDPYEQYF. DNA of the CDR3: TGTGCCATCCCGTTAGCGGGAGATCCCTACGAGCAGTACTTC.

The rearrangement links TRBV5-6 to TRBJ2-2, with TRBD2 as a possible D gene (6 bases). The CDR3 has 15 amino acids. V was clipped by 2 bases and J by 5 bases, with 13 bases between them. From germline, CDR1 is SGHDT and CDR2 YYEEEE. Here the CDR3 reads CASSFGGPITGELFF. The CDR3 coding sequence is TGTGCCAGCAGCTTCGGGGGACCAATAACCGGGGAGCTGTTTTTT. Based on the CDR3 plus reference TRBV5-6 and TRBJ2-2, the full variable domain is DAGVTQSPTHLIKTRGQQVTLRCSPKSGHDTVSWYQQALGQGPQFIFQYYEEEERQRGNFPDRFSGHQFPNYSSELNVNALLLGDSALYLCASSFGGPITGELFFGEGSRLTVL.

This chain connects TRBV5-1 to TRBJ2-1, with 12 bases aligning to TRBD2. Germline V gene lookup returns CDR1 SGHRS and CDR2 YFSETQ. This CDR3 contains 16 residues. V lost 1 base, J lost 7 bases, and 6 bases stayed unmatched. The CDR3 spells CASSLSLAGGGNEQFF. CDR3 nucleotide sequence: TGCGCCAGCAGCTTGTCACTAGCGGGAGGTGGAAATGAGCAGTTCTTC.

This clone was observed a few times. The rearrangement links TRBV5-1 to TRBJ1-2; the D is unclear. V was cut by 4 bases and J by 4 bases, with 14 bases left in between. Germline V gene lookup returns CDR1 SGHRS and CDR2 YFSETQ. CDR3 length: 14 amino acids. The CDR3 bases are TGCGCCAGCAGCGCTGACAAATTCGGCTATGGCTACACCTTC. It translates to CASSADKFGYGYTF.

The V call is TRBV7-8, the J call TRBJ2-5, with 8 nucleotides matching TRBD2. Germline-derived CDR1 and CDR2 are SGHVS and FQNEAQ. J gave up 4 bases and V 5 bases, and 3 bases lay outside the gene matches. The CDR3 sequence is 13 residues long. CDR3 loop: CASSPSGRETQYF. The CDR3 DNA sequence: TGTGCCAGCAGCCCAAGCGGGAGAGAGACCCAGTACTTC.

The genes are TRBV6-5 and TRBJ2-7; a weak D match, TRBD1 (6 bases). The V gene lost 5 bases and the J gene lost 3 bases, with 11 bases spanning the gap. The germline V gene encodes CDR1 MNHEY and CDR2 SVGAGI. There are 13 residues in the CDR3. The chain's CDR3 is CASSGTNNYEQYF. In DNA form, the CDR3 reads TGTGCCAGCAGTGGGACAAATAACTACGAGCAGTACTTC.

The chain is built from TRBV27 and TRBJ1-5; 9 positions agree with TRBD1. Germline loops: CDR1 MNHEY, CDR2 SMNVEV (reference sequence). This CDR3 is built from 16 residues. The junction had 6 bases not matched to a gene; V was cut back by 1 base and J by 5 bases. The CDR3 loop is CASSLYFGQGYQPQHF. The DNA for the CDR3 is TGTGCCAGCAGTTTATATTTTGGACAGGGGTATCAGCCCCAGCATTTT.

The rearrangement joins TRBV10-2 to TRBJ2-1; 9 nucleotides align to TRBD2. This CDR3 has 15 amino acids. Losses at the gene ends were 0 bases for V and 7 bases for J; bases not matched to a gene: 4. Germline CDR1 and CDR2: WSHSY and SAAADI. The CDR3: CASSESAGGINEQFF. Here the CDR3 DNA reads TGCGCCAGCAGTGAGTCGGCGGGAGGGATTAATGAGCAGTTCTTC.

The genes are TRBV29-1 and TRBJ2-1; D is possibly TRBD2 (5 bases). Trimming removed 4 bases at V and 9 bases at J, with 10 bases between. The CDR3 spans 11 residues. Germline V gives CDR1 SQVTM, CDR2 ANQGSEA. The CDR3 here is CSVAAGGEQFF. The CDR3 bases are TGCAGCGTTGCCGCAGGAGGTGAGCAGTTCTTC.

The chain's CDR3 is CASSELSGRVVRPYNEQFF. The CDR3 DNA reads as TGTGCCAGCAGTGAACTTAGCGGGAGGGTAGTTAGGCCCTACAATGAGCAGTTCTTC. The chain employs TRBV2 and TRBJ2-1, with TRBD2 matching 11 bases. The CDR3 is 19 amino acids. V was pared by 2 bases and J by 2 bases, with 11 bases of the junction left unmatched. Looked up from germline, CDR1 is SNHLY and CDR2 is FYNNEI.

The V call is TRBV2, the J call TRBJ2-2; TRBD2 agrees at 10 bases. The CDR3 covers 15 residues. With 10 bases clipped from V and 5 bases from J, the junction kept 10 bases outside the gene matches. The germline V gene has CDR1 SNHLY and CDR2 FYNNEI. The DNA for the CDR3 is TGTGCCATCCACCGGACTAGCGGTCCTACCGGGGAGCTGTTTTTT. Its translation: CAIHRTSGPTGELFF.

The gene calls are TRBV4-1 and TRBJ2-7; 8 bases are shared with TRBD1. Germline V CDR1 and CDR2: MGHRA, YSYEKL. The V gene end was trimmed by 4 bases and the J gene end by 2 bases; junction bases not matched to a gene: 10. CDR3 size: 16 residues. The CDR3 loop is CASSPTLTGGPYEQYF. CDR3 nucleotide sequence: TGCGCCAGCAGCCCTACTCTTACAGGGGGACCCTACGAGCAGTACTTC.

This chain uses TRBV9 with TRBJ2-7; TRBD1 matches at 8 bases. This CDR3 is built from 14 residues. Germline CDR1 SGDLS, CDR2 YYNGEE. Unmatched junction bases numbered 7, after V lost 3 bases and J lost 5 bases. For the CDR3, the DNA is TGTGCCAGCAGCGCCAGACAGGGGTACCACGAGCAGTACTTC. As protein: CASSARQGYHEQYF.

The CDR3 protein is CASSLGRDYSYEQYF. CDR3 DNA sequence: TGTGCCAGCAGCCTCGGCCGGGACTACTCCTACGAGCAGTACTTC. J is TRBJ2-7 and V is TRBV28; 7 bases align to TRBD2. This CDR3 has 15 amino acids. The trim removed 6 bases at V and 0 bases at J, leaving 8 bases unmatched. In germline, CDR1 is MDHEN, CDR2 SYDVKM.